One T cell receptor beta chain is described in this entry. Its cognate antigen is unknown. These data belong to a study of vaccination and CD4 T cells after COVID-19. Whole-study context: A median of about 98 days (range 35 to 161) separated diagnosis from post-COVID sampling.

Study-wide findings and caveats: Researchers report that a median approximately 86% of reactive clones in convalescent patients surfaced only post-vaccination. The great majority, 304 of 307 vaccine-specific clones, proved spike mono-reactive in convalescent patients.

TCRdb called the PCR reads again in MiXCR, with one record for every CDR3 protein. Among about 19,000 distinct CDR3 sequences listed, 50% to 75% were seen once. V lost 0 bases to trimming and J lost 1 base, with 6 bases between them. Germline V gives CDR1 MNHEY, CDR2 SVGAGI. This CDR3 contains 15 residues. The chain links TRBV6-5 to TRBJ2-2; the D is unclear. This sequence originates from a human donor who had recovered from COVID-19. The specimen was CD4+ T cells from blood, collected after SARS-CoV-2 vaccination. The CDR3 region is CASSYSPQNTGELFF. The CDR3 DNA follows: TGTGCCAGCAGTTACTCCCCACAGAACACCGGGGAGCTGTTTTTT.